The 4 T cell receptor beta chains in this list originate from one sample, sequenced in a study of blood T cells in healthy people across ages. Using a J-beta primer mix together with a sample-barcoded 5' primer, a second PCR was run for roughly 7 to 11 cycles. A single record per CDR3 protein comes from TCRdb applying MiXCR to the 5' RACE reads. The repertoire holds hundreds of thousands of distinct CDR3 sequences, with around 38% as singletons. Source material: blood. Receptors were obtained from an elderly man in good health.

This clonotype has just a few counts. This chain links TRBV9 with TRBJ2-3; D is ambiguous. The CDR3 consists of 13 residues. V lost 4 bases to trimming and J lost 1 base, with 7 bases between them. Germline assignment: CDR1 SGDLS and CDR2 YYNGEE. The CDR3 DNA follows: TGTGCCAGCAGCTACACTGGCACAGATACGCAGTATTTT. Translation gives CASSYTGTDTQYF.

This clonotype was found a few times. The chain joins TRBV10-3 to TRBJ2-7, with D perhaps matching TRBD1 (6 bases). The CDR3 covers 16 residues. Germline CDR1 ENHRY, CDR2 SYGVKD. Trimming pared 3 bases from V and 2 bases from J, leaving 17 bases between. CDR3 sequence: CAISDPGQPRTYEQYF. Written as DNA, the CDR3 is TGTGCCATCAGTGACCCCGGACAGCCCAGAACCTACGAGCAGTACTTC.

On this clonotype itself: It may be a read error: a sequence one base away is much more abundant. This chain links TRBV20-1 with TRBJ2-1; 7 bases are a match to TRBD2. The DNA end favors TRBJ2-7, so the J call may be wrong. Germline loops: CDR1 DFQATT, CDR2 SNEGSKA (reference sequence). The CDR3 contains 15 residues. DNA for the CDR3: TGCAGTGCTAAACGACCTAGCGGTTCCTACAATGAGCAGTACTTC. Residues: CSAKRPSGSYNEQYF.

The table lists this clonotype with a count of one. The V and J genes are TRBV27 and TRBJ2-7, with 7 bases identical to TRBD1. The end of the DNA is better explained by TRBJ2-5, so the J call may be wrong. The CDR3 is made up of 15 amino acids. Germline V gives CDR1 MNHEY, CDR2 SMNVEV (reference sequence). CDR3 sequence: CASSLLNDRAETQYF. The CDR3 nucleotides are TGTGCCAGCAGTTTACTCAATGACAGGGCAGAGACCCAGTACTTC.